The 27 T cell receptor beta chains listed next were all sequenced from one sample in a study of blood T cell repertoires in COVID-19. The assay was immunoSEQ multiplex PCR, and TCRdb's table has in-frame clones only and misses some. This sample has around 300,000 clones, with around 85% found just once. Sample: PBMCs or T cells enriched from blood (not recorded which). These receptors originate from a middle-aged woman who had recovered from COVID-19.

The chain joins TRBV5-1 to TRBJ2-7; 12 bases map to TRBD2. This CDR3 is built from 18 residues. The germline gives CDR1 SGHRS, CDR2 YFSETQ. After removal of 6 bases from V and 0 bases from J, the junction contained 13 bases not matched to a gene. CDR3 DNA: TGCGCCAGCAAATTGCTCACGTCGACTAGCGGGAGCTCCTACGAGCAGTACTTC. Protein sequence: CASKLLTSTSGSSYEQYF. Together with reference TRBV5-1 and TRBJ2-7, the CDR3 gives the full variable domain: KAGVTQTPRYLIKTRGQQVTLSCSPISGHRSVSWYQQTPGQGLQFLFEYFSETQRNKGNFPGRFSGRQFSNSRSEMNVSTLELGDSALYLCASKLLTSTSGSSYEQYFGPGTRLTVT.

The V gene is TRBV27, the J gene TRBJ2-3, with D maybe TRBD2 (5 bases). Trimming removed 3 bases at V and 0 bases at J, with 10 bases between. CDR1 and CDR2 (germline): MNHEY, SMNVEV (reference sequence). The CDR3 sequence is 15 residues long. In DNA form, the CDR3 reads TGTGCCAGCAGTTTTTTCGGGAAAAGCACAGATACGCAGTATTTT. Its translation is CASSFFGKSTDTQYF.

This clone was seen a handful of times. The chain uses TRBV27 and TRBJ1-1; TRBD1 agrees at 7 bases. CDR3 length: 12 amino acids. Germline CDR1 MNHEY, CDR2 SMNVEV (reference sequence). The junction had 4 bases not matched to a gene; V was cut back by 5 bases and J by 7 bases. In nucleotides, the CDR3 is TGTGCCAGCAGTCCCCACAGGGGTGAAGCTTTCTTT. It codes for CASSPHRGEAFF.

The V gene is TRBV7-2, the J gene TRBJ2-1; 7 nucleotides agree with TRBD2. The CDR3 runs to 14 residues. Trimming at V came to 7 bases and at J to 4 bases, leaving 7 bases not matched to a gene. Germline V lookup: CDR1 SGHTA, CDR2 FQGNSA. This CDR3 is CASTRLALYNEQFF. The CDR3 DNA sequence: TGTGCCAGCACCCGACTAGCCTTATACAATGAGCAGTTCTTC.

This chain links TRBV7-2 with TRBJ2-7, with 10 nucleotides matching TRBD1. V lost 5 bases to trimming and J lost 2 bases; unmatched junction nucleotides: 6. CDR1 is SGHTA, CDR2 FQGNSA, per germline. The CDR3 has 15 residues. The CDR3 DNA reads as TGTGCCAGCAGCCCCGGGACAGGGGCGACCTACGAGCAGTACTTC. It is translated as CASSPGTGATYEQYF.

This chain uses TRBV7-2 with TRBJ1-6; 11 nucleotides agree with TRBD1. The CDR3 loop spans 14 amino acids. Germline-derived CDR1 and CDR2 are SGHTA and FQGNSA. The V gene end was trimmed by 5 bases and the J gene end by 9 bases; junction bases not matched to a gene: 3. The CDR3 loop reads CASSPGQGVSPLHF. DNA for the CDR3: TGTGCCAGCAGCCCGGGACAGGGGGTTTCACCCCTCCACTTT.

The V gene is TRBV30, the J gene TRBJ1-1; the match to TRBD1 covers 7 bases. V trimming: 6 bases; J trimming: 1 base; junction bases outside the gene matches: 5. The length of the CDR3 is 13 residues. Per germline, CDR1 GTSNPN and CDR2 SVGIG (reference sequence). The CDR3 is CACPDRRNTEAFF. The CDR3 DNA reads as TGTGCCTGTCCGGACAGGAGGAACACTGAAGCTTTCTTT.

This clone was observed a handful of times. The CDR3 nucleotides are TGTGCCAGCAGCCCGGTAGCGGCGGAGTACCAAGAGACCCAGTACTTC. Residues: CASSPVAAEYQETQYF. The chain is built from TRBV3-1 (or the pseudogene TRBV3-2) and TRBJ2-5; D might be TRBD2 (6 bases). The germline V gene encodes CDR1 LGHDT and CDR2 YNNKEL (reference sequence). The CDR3 spans 16 residues. V was clipped by 4 bases and J by 0 bases, with 15 bases between them.

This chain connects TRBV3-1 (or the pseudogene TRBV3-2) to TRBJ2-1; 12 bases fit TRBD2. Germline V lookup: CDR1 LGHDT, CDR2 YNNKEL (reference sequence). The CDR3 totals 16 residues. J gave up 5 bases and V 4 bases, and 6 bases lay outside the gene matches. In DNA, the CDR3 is TGTGCCAGCAGCCTCCGACTAGCGGGAGCCCACAATGAGCAGTTCTTC. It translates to CASSLRLAGAHNEQFF.

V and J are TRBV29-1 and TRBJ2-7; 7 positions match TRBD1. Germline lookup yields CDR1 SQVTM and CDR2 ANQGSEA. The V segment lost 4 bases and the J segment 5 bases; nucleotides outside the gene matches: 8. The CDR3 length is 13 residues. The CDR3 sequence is CSVGVQQGNEQYF. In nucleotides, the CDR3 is TGCAGCGTTGGGGTACAACAGGGGAACGAGCAGTACTTC.

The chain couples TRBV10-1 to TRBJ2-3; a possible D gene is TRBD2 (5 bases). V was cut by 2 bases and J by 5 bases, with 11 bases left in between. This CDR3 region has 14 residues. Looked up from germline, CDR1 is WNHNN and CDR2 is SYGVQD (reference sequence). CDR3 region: CASSEGGPRDTQYF. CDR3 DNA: TGCGCCAGCAGTGAGGGAGGTCCGAGAGATACGCAGTATTTT.

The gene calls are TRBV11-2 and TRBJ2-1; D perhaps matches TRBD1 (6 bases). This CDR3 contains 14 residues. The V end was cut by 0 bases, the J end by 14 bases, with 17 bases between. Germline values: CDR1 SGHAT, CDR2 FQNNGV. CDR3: CASSLEPQGRGEFF. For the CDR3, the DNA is TGTGCCAGCAGCTTAGAGCCACAGGGAAGGGGCGAGTTCTTC.

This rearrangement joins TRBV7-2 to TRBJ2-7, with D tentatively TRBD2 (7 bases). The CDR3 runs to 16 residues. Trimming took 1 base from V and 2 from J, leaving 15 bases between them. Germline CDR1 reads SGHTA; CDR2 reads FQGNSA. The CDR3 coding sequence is TGTGCCAGCAGCTTAGGGGGGGGCGTAAACACCTACGAGCAGTACTTC. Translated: CASSLGGGVNTYEQYF.

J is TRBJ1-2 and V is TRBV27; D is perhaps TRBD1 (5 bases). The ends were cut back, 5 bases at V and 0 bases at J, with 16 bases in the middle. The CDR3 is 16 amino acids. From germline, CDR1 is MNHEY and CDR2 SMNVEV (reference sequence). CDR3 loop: CASSPLGRESNYGYTF. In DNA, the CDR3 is TGTGCCAGCAGTCCGTTGGGCAGGGAATCTAACTATGGCTACACCTTC.

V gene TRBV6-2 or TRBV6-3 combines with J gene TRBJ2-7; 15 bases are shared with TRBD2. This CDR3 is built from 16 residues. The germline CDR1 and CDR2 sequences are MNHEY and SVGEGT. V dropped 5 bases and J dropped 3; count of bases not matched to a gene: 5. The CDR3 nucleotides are TGTGCCAGCAGTACCGGGACTAGCGGGAGGAACTACGAGCAGTACTTC. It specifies CASSTGTSGRNYEQYF.

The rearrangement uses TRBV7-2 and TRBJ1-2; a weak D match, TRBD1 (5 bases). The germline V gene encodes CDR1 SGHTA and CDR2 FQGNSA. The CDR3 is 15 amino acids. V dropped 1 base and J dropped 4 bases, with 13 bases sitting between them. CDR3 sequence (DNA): TGTGCCAGCAGCTTAGTGGGACTCGGGGCCTATGGCTACACCTTC. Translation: CASSLVGLGAYGYTF. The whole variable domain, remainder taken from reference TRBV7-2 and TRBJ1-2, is GAGVSQSPSNKVTEKGKDVELRCDPISGHTALYWYRQSLGQGLEFLIYFQGNSAPDKSGLPSDRFSAERTGGSVSTLTIQRTQQEDSAVYLCASSLVGLGAYGYTFGSGTRLTVV.

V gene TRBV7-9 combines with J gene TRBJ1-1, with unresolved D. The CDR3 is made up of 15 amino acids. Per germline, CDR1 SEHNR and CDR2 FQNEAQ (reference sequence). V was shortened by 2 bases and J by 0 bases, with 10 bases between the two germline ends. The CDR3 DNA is TGTGCCAGCAGCTTAAGGAGAAACATGAACACTGAAGCTTTCTTT. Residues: CASSLRRNMNTEAFF.

The CDR3 here is CASSLAGGTQETQYF. Here the CDR3 DNA reads TGTGCCAGCAGCTTGGCGGGAGGGACCCAAGAGACCCAGTACTTC. This chain joins TRBV11-1 and TRBJ2-5; 9 bases align to TRBD2. The CDR3 is 15 amino acids. V lost 3 bases, J lost 1 base, and 3 bases stayed unmatched. The germline V gene encodes CDR1 SGHAT and CDR2 FQDESV (reference sequence).

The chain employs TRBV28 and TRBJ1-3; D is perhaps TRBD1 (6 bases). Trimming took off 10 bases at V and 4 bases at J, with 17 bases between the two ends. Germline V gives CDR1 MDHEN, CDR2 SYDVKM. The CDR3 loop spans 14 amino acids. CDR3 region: CATLAGTHGNTIYF. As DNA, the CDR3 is TGTGCCACTCTCGCCGGGACACACGGAAACACCATATATTTT.

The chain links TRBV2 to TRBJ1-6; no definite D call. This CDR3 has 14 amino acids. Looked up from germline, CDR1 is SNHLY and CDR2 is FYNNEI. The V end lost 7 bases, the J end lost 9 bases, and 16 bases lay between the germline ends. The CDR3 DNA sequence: TGTGCCAGCAAAGAGGTCAGCTCGGGTTCACCCCTCCACTTT. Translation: CASKEVSSGSPLHF.

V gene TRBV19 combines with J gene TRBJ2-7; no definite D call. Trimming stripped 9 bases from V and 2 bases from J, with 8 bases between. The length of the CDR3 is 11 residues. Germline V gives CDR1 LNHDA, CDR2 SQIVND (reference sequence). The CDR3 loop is CASPKPYEQYF. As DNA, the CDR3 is TGTGCCAGCCCAAAGCCCTACGAGCAGTACTTC.

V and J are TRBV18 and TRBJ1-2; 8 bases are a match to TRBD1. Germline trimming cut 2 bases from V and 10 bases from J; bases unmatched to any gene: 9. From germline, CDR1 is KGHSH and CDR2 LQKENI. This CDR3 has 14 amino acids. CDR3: CASSPAGTGGSYTF. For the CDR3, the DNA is TGTGCCAGCTCACCAGCCGGGACAGGCGGCTCCTACACCTTC. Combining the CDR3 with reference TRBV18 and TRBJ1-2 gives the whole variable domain NAGVMQNPRHLVRRRGQEARLRCSPMKGHSHVYWYRQLPEEGLKFMVYLQKENIIDESGMPKERFSAEFPKEGPSILRIQQVVRGDSAAYFCASSPAGTGGSYTFGSGTRLTVV.

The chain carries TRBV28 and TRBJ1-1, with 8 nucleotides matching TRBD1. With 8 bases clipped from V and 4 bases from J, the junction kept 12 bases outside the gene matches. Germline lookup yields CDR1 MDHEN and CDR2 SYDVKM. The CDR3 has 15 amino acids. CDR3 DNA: TGTGCCAGCCATCGCAGGGGGCTGATCGGCACTGAAGCTTTCTTT. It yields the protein CASHRRGLIGTEAFF.

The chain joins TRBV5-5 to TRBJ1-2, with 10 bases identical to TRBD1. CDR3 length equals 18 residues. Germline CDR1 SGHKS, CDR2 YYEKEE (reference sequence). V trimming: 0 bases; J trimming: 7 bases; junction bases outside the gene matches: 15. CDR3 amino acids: CASSLAPTGGAGVSGYTF. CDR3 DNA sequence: TGTGCCAGCAGCTTGGCCCCGACAGGGGGCGCTGGGGTTTCTGGCTACACCTTC.

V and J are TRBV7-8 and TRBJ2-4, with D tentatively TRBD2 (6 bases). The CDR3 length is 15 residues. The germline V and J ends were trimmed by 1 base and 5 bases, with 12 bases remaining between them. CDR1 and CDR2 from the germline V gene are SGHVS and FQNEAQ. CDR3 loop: CASSLGRASENIQYF. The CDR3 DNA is TGTGCCAGCAGCTTAGGTAGAGCTAGCGAAAACATTCAGTACTTC.

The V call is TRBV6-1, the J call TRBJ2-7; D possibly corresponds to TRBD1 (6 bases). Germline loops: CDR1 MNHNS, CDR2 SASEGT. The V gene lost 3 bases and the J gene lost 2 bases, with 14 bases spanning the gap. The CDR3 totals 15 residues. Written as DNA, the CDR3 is TGTGCCAGCAGTGACCAGGGGCTCCCACCCTACGAGCAGTACTTC. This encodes CASSDQGLPPYEQYF.

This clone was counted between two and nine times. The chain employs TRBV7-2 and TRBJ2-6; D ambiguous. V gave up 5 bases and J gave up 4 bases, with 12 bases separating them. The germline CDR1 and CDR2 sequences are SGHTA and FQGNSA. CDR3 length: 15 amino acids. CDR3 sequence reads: CASSSYWRGANVLTF. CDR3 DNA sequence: TGTGCCAGCAGCAGCTATTGGCGGGGGGCCAACGTCCTGACTTTC. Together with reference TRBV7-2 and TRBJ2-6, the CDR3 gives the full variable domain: GAGVSQSPSNKVTEKGKDVELRCDPISGHTALYWYRQSLGQGLEFLIYFQGNSAPDKSGLPSDRFSAERTGGSVSTLTIQRTQQEDSAVYLCASSSYWRGANVLTFGAGSRLTVL.